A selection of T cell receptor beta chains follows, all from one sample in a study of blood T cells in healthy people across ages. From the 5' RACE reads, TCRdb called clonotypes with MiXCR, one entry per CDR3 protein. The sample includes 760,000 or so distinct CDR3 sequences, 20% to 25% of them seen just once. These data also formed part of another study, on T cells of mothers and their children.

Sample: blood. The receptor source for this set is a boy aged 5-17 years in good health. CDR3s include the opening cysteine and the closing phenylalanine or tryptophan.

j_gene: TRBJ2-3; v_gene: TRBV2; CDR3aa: CASNPAVTDTQYF
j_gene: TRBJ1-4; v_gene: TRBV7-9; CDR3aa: CASSLTGDEKLFF
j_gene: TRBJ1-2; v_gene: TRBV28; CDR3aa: CASVIDNTSSFYGYTF
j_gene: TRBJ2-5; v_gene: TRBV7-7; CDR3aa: CASSSAPAETQYF
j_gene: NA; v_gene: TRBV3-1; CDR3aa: CASSGQGFNEQFF
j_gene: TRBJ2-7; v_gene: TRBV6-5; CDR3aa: CASSSEAGSAYEQYF
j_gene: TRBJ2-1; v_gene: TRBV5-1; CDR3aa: CASSLEASGTNNEQFF
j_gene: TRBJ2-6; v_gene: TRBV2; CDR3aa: CASNQGAAGANVLTF
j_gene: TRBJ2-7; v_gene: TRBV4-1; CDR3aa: CASSQLGTGYEQYF
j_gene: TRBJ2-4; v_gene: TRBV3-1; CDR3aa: CASSQEAVKNIQYF
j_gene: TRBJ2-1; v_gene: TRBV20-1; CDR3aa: CSAETESQYNEQFF
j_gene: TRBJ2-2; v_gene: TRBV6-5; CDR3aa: CASSYIPLAGEGGELFF
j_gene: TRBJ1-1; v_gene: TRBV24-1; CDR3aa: CATRLNTEAFF
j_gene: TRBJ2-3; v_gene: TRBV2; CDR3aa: CASPTSGGPDTQYF
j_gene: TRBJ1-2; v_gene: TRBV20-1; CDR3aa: CSATEDSHGYTF
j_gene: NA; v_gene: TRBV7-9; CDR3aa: CASSPGHLHETQYF
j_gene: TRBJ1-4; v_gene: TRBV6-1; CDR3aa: CASSEQGDTANEKLFF
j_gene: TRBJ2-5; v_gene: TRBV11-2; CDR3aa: CASSLSSTGGETQYF
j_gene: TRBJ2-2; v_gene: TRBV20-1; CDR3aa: CSARPPSRGNTGELFF
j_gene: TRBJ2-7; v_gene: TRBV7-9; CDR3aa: CASSPWTGYEQYF
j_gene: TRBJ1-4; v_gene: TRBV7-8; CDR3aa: CASSPRDLNEKLFF